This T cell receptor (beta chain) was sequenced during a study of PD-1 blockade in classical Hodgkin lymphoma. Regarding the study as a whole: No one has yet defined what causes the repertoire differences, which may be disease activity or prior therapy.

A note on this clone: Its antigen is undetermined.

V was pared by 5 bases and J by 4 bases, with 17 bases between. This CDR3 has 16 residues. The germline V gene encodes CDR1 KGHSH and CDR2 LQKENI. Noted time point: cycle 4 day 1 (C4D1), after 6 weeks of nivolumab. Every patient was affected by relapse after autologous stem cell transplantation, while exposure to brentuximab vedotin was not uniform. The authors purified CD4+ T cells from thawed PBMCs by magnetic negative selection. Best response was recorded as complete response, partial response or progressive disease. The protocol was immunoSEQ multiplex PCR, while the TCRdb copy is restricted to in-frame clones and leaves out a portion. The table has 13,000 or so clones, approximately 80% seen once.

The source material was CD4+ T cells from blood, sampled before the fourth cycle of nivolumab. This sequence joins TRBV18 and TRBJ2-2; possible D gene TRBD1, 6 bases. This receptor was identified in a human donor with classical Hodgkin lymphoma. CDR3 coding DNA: TGTGCCAGCTCAAGTTCGTACAGGGTCTCCACCGGGGAGCTGTTTTTT. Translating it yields CASSSSYRVSTGELFF.